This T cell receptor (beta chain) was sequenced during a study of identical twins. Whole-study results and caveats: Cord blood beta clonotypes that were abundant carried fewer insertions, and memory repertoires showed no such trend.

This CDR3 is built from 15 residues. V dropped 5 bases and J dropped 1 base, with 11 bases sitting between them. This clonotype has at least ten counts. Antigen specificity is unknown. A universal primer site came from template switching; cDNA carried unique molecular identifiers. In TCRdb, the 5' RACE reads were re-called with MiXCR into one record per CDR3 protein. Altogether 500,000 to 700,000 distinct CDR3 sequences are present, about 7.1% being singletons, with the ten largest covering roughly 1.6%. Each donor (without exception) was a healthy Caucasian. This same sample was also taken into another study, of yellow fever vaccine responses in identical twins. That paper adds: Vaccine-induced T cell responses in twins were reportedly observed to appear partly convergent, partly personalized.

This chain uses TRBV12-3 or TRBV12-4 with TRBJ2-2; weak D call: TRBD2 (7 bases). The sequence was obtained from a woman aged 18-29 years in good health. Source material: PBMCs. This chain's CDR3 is CASSLGGGNTGELFF. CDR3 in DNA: TGTGCCAGCAGTCTAGGGGGGGGGAACACCGGGGAGCTGTTTTTT.